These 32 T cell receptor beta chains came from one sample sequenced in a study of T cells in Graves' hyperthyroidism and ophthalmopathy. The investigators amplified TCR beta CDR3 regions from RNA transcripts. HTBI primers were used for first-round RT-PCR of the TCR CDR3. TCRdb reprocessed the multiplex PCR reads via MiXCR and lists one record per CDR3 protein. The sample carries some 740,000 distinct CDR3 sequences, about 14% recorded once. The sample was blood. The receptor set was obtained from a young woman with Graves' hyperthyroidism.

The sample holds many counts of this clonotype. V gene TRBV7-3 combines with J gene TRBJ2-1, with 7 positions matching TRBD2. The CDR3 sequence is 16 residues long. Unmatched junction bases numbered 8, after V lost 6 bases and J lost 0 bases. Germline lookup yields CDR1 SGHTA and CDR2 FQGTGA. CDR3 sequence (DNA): TGTGCCAGCAGTTCCTGGACTAGAGGCTCCTACAATGAGCAGTTCTTC. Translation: CASSSWTRGSYNEQFF.

The CDR3 region is CAWKGGQAVNEQFF. The CDR3 coding sequence is TGTGCCTGGAAAGGGGGACAGGCTGTCAATGAGCAGTTCTTC. The chain uses TRBV30 and TRBJ2-1, with 8 nucleotides matching TRBD1. The CDR3 has 14 residues. After removal of 4 bases from V and 6 bases from J, the junction contained 8 bases not matched to a gene. Germline V gene lookup returns CDR1 GTSNPN and CDR2 SVGIG (reference sequence).

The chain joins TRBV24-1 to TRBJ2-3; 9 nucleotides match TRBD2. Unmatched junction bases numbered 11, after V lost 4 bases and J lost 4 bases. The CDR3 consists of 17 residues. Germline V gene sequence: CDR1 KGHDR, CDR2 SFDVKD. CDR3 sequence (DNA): TGTGCCACCAGTGAACCTGGGACTAGCCAAAGCCCAGATACGCAGTATTTT. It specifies CATSEPGTSQSPDTQYF.

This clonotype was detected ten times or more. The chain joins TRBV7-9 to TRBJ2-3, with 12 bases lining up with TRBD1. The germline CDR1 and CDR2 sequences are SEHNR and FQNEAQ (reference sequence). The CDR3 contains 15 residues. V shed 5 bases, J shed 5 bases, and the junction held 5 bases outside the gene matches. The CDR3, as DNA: TGTGCCAGCAGCGCGGGACAGGGGGCCGGAGATACGCAGTATTTT. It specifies CASSAGQGAGDTQYF.

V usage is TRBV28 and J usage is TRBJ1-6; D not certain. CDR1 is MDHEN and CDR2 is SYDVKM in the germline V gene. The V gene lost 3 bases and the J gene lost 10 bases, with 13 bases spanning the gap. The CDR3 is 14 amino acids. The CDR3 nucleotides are TGTGCCAGCAGTTTTGCGGGTAGTGGGTCACCCCTCCACTTT. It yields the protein CASSFAGSGSPLHF.

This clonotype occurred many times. DNA of the CDR3: TGCAGTGCTAGGGGGGGGGGCAAAAACATTCAGTACTTC. Translated, it gives CSARGGGKNIQYF. The J gene is TRBJ2-4, the V gene TRBV20-1; 7 bases are a match to TRBD2. The germline V gene encodes CDR1 DFQATT and CDR2 SNEGSKA (reference sequence). This CDR3 spans 13 amino acids. Germline trimming cut 3 bases from V and 3 bases from J; bases unmatched to any gene: 2.

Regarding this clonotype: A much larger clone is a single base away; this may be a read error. The CDR3 here is CAWSRGPGYTF. CDR3 bases: TGTGCCTGGAGTCGAGGGCCCGGCTACACCTTC. The genes are TRBV30 and TRBJ1-2; D remains ambiguous. This CDR3 comprises 11 residues. V was trimmed by 2 bases and J by 8 bases, leaving 9 bases between them. Germline values: CDR1 GTSNPN, CDR2 SVGIG (reference sequence).

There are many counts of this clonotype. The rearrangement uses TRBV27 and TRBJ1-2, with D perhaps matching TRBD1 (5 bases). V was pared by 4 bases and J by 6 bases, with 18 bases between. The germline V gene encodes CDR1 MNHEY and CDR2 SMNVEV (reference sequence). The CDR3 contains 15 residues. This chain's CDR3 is CASSYSPWGGDGYTF. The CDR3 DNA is TGTGCCAGCAGTTATAGCCCTTGGGGCGGTGATGGCTACACCTTC.

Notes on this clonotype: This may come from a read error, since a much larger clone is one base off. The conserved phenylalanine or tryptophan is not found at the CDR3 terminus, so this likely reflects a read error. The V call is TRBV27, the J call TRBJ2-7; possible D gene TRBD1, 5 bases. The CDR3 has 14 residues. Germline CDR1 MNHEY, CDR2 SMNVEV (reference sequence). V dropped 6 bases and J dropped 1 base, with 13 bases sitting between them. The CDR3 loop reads CASSPRRQSYEQYL. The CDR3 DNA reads TGTGCCAGCAGCCCCCGGAGACAGTCCTACGAGCAGTACTTA.

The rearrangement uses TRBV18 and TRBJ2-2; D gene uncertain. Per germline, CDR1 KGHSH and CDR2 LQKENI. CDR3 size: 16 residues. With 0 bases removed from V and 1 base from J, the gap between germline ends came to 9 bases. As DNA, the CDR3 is TGTGCCAGCTCACCACCCTCGGGCGGGAACACCGGGGAGCTGTTTTTT. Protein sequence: CASSPPSGGNTGELFF.

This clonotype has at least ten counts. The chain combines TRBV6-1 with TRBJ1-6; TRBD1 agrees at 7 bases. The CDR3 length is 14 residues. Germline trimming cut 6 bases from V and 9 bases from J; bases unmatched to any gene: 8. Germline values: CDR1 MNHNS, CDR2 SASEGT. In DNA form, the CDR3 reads TGTGCCAGCAGCCTCGACAGGGCGGGTTCACCCCTCCACTTT. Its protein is CASSLDRAGSPLHF.

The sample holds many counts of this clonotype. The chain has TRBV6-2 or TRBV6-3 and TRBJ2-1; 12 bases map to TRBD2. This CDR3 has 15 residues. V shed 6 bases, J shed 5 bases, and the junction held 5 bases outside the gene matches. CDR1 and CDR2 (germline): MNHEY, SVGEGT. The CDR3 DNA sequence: TGTGCCAGCAGCCGGACTAGCGGGAAGGACAATGAGCAGTTCTTC. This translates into CASSRTSGKDNEQFF.

The chain's CDR3 is CASSLLRSPGPPWEQFF. The DNA of the CDR3 is TGTGCCAGCAGTTTGTTGCGCAGCCCGGGACCCCCCTGGGAGCAGTTCTTC. V gene TRBV5-5 combines with J gene TRBJ2-1; the D call may be TRBD1 or TRBD2 (5 bases each). Trimming left V 5 bases short and J 10 bases short, with 28 bases between. The CDR3 sequence is 17 residues long. CDR1 is SGHKS and CDR2 is YYEKEE in the germline V gene (reference sequence).

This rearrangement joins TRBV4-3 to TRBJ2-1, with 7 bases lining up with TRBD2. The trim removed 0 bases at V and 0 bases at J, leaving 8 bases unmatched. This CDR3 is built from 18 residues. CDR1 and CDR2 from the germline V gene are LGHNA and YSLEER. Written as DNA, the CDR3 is TGCGCCAGCAGCCAAGATCCCCCCAGCGGGAACTCCTACAATGAGCAGTTCTTC. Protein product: CASSQDPPSGNSYNEQFF.

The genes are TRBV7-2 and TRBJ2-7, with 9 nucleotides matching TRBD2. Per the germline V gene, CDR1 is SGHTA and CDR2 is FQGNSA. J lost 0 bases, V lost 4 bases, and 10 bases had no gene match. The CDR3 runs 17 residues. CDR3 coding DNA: TGTGCCAGCAGCTCAGCATCTATAGCGGGGGCCTCCTACGAGCAGTACTTC. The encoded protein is CASSSASIAGASYEQYF.

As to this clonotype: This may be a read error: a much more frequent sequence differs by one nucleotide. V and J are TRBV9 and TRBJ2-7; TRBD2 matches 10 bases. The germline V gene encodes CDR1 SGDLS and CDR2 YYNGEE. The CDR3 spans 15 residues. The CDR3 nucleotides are TGTGCCAGCAGCGTAGCTAGCGGGGGTGGCTACGAGCTGTACTTC. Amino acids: CASSVASGGGYELYF.

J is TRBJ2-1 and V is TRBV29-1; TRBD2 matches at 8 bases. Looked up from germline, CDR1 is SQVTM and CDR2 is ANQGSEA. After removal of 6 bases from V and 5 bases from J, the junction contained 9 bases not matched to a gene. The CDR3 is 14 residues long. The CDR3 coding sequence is TGCAGCGTCCCCGGGACTAGGTATAACAATGAGCAGTTCTTC. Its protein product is CSVPGTRYNNEQFF.

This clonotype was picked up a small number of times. Here the CDR3 reads CASSVGGSQRPYGYTF. CDR3 bases: TGTGCCAGCAGCGTAGGTGGCAGCCAGAGGCCCTATGGCTACACCTTC. This chain joins TRBV9 and TRBJ1-2; no definite D call. Trimming cost V 0 bases and J 4 bases, with 16 bases left between them. CDR3 length: 16 amino acids. CDR1 SGDLS and CDR2 YYNGEE come from the germline V gene.

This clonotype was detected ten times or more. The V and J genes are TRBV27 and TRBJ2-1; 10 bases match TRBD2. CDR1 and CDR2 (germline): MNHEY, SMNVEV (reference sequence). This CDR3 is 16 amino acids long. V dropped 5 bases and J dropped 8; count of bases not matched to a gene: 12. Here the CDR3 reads CASSPLGASGSDEQFF. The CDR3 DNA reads TGTGCCAGCAGTCCCTTGGGGGCTAGCGGGAGCGATGAGCAGTTCTTC.

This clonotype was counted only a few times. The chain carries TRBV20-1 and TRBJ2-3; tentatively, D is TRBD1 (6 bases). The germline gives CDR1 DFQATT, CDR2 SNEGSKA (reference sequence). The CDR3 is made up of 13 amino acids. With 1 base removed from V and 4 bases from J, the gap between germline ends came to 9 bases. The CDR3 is CSARVRTADTQYF. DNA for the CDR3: TGCAGTGCTAGAGTCCGGACAGCAGATACGCAGTATTTT.

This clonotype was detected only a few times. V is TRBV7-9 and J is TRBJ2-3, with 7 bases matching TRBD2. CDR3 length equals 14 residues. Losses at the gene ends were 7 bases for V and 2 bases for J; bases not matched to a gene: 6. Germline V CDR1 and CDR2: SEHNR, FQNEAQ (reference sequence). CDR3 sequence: CASNLGTNTDTQYF. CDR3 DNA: TGTGCCAGCAACCTCGGGACTAACACAGATACGCAGTATTTT. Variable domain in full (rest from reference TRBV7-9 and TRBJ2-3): DTGVSQNPRHKITKRGQNVTFRCDPISEHNRLYWYRQTLGQGPEFLTYFQNEAQLEKSRLLSDRFSAERPKGSFSTLEIQRTEQGDSAMYLCASNLGTNTDTQYFGPGTRLTVL.

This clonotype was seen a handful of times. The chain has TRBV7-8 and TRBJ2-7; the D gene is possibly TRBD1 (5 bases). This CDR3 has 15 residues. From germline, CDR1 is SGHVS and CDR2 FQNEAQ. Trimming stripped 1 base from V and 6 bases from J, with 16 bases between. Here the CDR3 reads CASSLDSPPDTEQYF. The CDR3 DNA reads TGTGCCAGCAGCTTAGATTCGCCCCCGGACACCGAGCAGTACTTC.

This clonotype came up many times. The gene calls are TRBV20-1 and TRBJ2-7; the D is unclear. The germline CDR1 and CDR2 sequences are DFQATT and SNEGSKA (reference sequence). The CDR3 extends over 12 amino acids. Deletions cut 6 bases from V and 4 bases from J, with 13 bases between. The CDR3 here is CSAAVSGYEQYF. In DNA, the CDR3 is TGCAGTGCGGCCGTGTCGGGTTACGAGCAGTACTTC.

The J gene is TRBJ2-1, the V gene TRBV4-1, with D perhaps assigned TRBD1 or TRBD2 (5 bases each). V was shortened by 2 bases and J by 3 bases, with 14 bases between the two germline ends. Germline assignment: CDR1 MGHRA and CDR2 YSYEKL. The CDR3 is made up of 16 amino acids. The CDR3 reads CASSQPTGRNYNEQFF. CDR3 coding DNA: TGCGCCAGCAGCCAACCAACGGGACGGAACTACAATGAGCAGTTCTTC.

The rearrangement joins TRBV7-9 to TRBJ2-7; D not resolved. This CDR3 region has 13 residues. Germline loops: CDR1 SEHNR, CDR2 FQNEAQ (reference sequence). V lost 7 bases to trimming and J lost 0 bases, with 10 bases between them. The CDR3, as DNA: TGTGCCAGCATGGACGGTTACTCCTACGAGCAGTACTTC. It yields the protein CASMDGYSYEQYF.

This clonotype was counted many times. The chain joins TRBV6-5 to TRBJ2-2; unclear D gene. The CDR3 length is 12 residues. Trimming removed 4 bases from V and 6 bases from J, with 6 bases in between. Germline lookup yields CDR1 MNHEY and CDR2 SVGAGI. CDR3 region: CASSLPAGELFF. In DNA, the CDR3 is TGTGCCAGCAGTTTACCCGCCGGGGAGCTGTTTTTT.

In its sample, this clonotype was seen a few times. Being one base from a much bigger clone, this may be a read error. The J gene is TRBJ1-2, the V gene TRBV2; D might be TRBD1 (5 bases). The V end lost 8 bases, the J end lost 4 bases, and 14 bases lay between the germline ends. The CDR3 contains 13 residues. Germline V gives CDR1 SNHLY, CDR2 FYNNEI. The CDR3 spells CASGEETGYGYTF. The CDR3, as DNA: TGTGCCAGCGGGGAGGAAACAGGCTATGGCTACACCTTC.

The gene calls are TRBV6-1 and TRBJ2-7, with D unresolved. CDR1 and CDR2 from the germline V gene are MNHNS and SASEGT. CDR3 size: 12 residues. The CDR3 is CAALTADYEQYF. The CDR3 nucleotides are TGTGCGGCGTTAACCGCTGACTACGAGCAGTACTTC.

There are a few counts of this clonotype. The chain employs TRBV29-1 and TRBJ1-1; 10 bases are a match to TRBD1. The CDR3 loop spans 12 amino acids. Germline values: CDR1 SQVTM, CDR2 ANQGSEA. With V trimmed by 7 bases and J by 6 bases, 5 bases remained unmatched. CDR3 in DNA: TGCAGCGGCTGGGACAGGGGATCTGAAGCTTTCTTT. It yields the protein CSGWDRGSEAFF.

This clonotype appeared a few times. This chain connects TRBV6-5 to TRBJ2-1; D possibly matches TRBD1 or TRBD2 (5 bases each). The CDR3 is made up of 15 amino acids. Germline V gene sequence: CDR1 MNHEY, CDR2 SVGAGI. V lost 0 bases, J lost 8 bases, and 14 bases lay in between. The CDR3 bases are TGTGCCAGCAGTTACTCTACTAGGACATTTGATGAGCAGTTCTTC. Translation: CASSYSTRTFDEQFF.

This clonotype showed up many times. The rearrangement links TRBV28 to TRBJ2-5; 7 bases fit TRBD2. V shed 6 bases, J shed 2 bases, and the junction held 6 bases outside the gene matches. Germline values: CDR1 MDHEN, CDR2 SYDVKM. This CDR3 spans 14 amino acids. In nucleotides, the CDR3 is TGTGCCAGCAGAGAGCGGGGAGCTCAAGAGACCCAGTACTTC. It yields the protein CASRERGAQETQYF.

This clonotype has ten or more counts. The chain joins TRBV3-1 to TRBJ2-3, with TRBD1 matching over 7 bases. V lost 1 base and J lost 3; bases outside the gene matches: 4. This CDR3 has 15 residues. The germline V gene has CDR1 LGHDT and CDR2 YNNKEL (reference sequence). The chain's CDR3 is CASSQGQGLTDTQYF. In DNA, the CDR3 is TGTGCCAGCAGCCAAGGACAGGGATTGACAGATACGCAGTATTTT.